This T cell receptor beta chain appears in the sequencing data of a study of response to subunit inactivated influenza vaccine. TCRdb reprocessed the RT-PCR reads with MiXCR, giving one entry per CDR3 protein. Of some 500,000 distinct CDR3 sequences listed, over 10% are singletons. The CDR3 runs to 19 residues. Trimming took 0 bases from V and 2 from J; bases not matched to a gene: 13. Germline loops: CDR1 LGHNA, CDR2 YSLEER. The TCR originated in a man aged 45-65 years who received an inactivated influenza vaccine. This chain connects TRBV4-3 to TRBJ2-1, with 7 bases identical to TRBD2. Specimen: PBMCs from blood, collected about 6 weeks after vaccination. CDR3 in amino acids: CASSQDPPGGSRAYNEQFF. The CDR3 nucleotides are TGCGCCAGCAGCCAAGACCCCCCCGGCGGGAGCCGTGCCTACAATGAGCAGTTCTTC.